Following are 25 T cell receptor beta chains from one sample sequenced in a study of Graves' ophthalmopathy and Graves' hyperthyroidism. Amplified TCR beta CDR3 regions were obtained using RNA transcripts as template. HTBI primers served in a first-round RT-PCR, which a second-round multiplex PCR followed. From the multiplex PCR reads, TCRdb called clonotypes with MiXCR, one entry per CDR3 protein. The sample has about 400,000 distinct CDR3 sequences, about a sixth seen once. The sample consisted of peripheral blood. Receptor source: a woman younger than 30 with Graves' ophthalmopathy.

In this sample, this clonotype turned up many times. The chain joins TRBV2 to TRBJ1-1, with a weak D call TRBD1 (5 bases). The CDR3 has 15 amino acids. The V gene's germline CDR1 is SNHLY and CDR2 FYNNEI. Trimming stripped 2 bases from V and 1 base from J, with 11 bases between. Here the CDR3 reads CASSERAQGNTEAFF. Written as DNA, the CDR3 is TGTGCCAGCAGTGAAAGGGCCCAGGGGAACACTGAAGCTTTCTTT.

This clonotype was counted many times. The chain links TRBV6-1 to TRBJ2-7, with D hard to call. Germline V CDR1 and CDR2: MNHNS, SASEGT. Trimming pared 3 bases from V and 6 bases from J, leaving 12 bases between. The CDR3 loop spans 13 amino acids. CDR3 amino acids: CASSDRTYSEQYF. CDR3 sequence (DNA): TGTGCCAGCAGTGACAGGACCTACTCCGAGCAGTACTTC.

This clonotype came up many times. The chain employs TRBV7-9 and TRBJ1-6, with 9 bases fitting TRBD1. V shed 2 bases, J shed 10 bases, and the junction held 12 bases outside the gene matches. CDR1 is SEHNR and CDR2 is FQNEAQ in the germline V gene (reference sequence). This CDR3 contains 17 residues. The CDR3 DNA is TGTGCCAGCAGCTTAAATCAAAGGGACAGGGATTTCTCACCCCTCCACTTT. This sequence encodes CASSLNQRDRDFSPLHF. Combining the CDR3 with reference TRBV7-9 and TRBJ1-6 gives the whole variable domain DTGVSQNPRHKITKRGQNVTFRCDPISEHNRLYWYRQTLGQGPEFLTYFQNEAQLEKSRLLSDRFSAERPKGSFSTLEIQRTEQGDSAMYLCASSLNQRDRDFSPLHFGNGTRLTVT.

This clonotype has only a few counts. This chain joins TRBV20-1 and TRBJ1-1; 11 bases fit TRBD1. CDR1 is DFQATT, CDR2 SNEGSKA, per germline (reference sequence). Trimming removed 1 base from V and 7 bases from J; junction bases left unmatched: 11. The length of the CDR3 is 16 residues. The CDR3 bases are TGCAGTGCTAGAGTCCCGGGACAGGGGGTGGGGGGTGAAGCTTTCTTT. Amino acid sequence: CSARVPGQGVGGEAFF.

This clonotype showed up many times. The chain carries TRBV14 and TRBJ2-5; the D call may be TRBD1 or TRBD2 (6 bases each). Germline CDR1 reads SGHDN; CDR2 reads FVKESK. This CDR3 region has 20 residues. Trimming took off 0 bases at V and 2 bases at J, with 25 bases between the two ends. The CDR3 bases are TGTGCCAGCAGCCAAGAATTCCCAGGGGCCGGTAGCGGCCTACAAGAGACCCAGTACTTC. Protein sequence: CASSQEFPGAGSGLQETQYF.

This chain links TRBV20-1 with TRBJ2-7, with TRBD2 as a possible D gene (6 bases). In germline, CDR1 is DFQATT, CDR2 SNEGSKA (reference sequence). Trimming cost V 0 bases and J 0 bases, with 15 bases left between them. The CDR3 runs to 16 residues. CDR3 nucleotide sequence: TGCAGTGCTAGAGACGAGATGGCGGGGAGCTCCTACGAGCAGTACTTC. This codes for CSARDEMAGSSYEQYF.

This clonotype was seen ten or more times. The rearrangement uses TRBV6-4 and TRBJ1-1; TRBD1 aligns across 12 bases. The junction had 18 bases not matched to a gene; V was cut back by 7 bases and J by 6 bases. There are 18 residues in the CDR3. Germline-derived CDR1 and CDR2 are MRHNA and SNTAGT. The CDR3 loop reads CASTESGTGGAGGAEAFF. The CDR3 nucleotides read TGTGCCAGCACCGAATCCGGGACAGGGGGCGCCGGGGGCGCTGAAGCTTTCTTT.

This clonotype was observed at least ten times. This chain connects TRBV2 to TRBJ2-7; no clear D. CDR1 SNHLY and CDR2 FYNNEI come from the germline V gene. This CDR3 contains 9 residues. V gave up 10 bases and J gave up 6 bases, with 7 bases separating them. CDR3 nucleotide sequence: TGTGCCACCCCAGGCGAGCAGTACTTC. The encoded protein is CATPGEQYF.

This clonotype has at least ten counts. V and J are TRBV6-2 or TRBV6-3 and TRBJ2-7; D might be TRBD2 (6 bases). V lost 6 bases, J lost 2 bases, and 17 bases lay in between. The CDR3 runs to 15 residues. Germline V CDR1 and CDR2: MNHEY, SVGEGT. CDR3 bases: TGTGCCAGCAGATTAGAGGAGGGAGCTCCCTACGAGCAGTACTTC. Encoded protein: CASRLEEGAPYEQYF.

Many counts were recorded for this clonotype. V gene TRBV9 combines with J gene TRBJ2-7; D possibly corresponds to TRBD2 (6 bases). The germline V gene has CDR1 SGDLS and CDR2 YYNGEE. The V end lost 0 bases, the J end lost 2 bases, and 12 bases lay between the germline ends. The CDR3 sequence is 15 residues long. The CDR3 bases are TGTGCCAGCAGCGTAGGGGGGGACCTTGCCTACGAGCAGTACTTC. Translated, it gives CASSVGGDLAYEQYF.

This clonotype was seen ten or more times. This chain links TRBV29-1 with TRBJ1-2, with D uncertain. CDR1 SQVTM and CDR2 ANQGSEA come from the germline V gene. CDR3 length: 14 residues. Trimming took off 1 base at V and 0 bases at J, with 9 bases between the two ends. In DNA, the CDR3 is TGCAGCGTTGAAGGGCAACCACCTAACTATGGCTACACCTTC. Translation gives CSVEGQPPNYGYTF.

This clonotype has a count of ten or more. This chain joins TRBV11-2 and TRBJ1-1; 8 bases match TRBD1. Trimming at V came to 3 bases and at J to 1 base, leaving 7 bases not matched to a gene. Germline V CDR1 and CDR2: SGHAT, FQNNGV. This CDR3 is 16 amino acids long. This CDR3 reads CASSFGQGGRNTEAFF. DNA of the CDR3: TGTGCCAGCAGCTTCGGACAGGGCGGACGGAACACTGAAGCTTTCTTT.

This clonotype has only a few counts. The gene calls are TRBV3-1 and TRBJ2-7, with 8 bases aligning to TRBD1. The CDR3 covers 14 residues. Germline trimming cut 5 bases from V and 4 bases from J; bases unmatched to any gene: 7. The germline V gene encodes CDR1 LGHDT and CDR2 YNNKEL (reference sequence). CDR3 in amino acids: CASSIRTGSYEQYF. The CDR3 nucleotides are TGTGCCAGCAGCATACGGACAGGGTCGTACGAGCAGTACTTC.

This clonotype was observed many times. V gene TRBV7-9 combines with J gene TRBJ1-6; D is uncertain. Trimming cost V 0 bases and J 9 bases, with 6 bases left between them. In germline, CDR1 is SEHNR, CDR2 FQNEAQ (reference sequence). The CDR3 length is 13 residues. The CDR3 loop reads CASSLAFASPLHF. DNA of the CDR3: TGTGCCAGCAGCTTAGCGTTTGCTTCACCCCTCCACTTT.

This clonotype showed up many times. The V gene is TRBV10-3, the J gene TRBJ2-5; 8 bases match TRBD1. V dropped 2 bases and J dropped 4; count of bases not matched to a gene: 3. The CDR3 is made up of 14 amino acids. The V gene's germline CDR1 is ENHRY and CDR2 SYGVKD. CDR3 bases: TGTGCCATCAGTGAGGGCAGGGGGCGAGAGACCCAGTACTTC. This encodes CAISEGRGRETQYF.

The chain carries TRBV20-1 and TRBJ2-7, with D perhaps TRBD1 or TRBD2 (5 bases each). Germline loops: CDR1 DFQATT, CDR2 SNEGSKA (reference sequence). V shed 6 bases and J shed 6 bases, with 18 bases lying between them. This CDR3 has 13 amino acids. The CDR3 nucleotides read TGCAGTGCCCGTGGGGGATGGGGCGGCGAGCAGTACTTC. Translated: CSARGGWGGEQYF.

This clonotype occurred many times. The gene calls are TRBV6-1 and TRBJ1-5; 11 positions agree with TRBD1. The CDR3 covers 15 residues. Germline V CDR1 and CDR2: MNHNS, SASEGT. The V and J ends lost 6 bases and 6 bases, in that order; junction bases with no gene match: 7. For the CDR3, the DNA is TGTGCCAGCAGCCGAGGACAGGGGGCTCGTCAGCCCCAGCATTTT. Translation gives CASSRGQGARQPQHF.

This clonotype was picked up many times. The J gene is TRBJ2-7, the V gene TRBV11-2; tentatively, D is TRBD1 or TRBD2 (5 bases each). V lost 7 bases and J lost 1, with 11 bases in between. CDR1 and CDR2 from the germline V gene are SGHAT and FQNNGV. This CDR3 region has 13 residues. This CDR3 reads CASTTWGSYEQYF. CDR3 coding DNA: TGTGCCAGCACCACCTGGGGGTCCTACGAGCAGTACTTC.

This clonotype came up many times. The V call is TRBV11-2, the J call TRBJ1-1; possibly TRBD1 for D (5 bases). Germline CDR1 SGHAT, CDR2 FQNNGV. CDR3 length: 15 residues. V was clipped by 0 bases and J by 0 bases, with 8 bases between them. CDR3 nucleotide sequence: TGTGCCAGCAGCTTAGATCAGGGTATGAACACTGAAGCTTTCTTT. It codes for CASSLDQGMNTEAFF.

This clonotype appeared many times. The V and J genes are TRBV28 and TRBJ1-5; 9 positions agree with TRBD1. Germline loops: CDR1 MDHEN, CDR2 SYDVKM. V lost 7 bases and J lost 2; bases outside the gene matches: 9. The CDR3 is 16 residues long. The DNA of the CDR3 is TGTGCCAGCATATTTTCACAGGGGGCTGGCAATCAGCCCCAGCATTTT. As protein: CASIFSQGAGNQPQHF.

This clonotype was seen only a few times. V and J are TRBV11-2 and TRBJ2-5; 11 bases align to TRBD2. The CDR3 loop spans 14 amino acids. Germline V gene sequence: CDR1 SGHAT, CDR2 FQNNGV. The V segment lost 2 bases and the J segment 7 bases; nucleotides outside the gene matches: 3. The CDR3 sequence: CASSLRLAGGTQYF. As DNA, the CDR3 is TGTGCCAGCAGCTTACGGCTAGCGGGAGGGACCCAGTACTTC.

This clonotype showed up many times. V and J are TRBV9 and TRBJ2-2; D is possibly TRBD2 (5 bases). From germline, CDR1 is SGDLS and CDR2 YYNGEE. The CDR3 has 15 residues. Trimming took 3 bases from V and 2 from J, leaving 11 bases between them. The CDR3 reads CASSATGINTGELFF. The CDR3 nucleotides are TGTGCCAGCAGCGCCACCGGGATAAACACCGGGGAGCTGTTTTTT.

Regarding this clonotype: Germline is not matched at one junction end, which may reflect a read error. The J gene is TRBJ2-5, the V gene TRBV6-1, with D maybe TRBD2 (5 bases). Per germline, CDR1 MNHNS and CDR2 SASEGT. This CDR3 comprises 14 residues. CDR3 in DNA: TGCGCCAGCAGCCTAGGACTGTACCAAGAGACCCAGTACTTC. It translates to CASSLGLYQETQYF.

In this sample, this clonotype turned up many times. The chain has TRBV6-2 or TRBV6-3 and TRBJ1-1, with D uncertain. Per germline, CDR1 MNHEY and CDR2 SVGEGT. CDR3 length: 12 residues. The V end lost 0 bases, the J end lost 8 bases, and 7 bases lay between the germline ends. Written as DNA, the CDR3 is TGTGCCAGCAGTTACTCGGGCCGGGAAGCTTTCTTT. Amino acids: CASSYSGREAFF.

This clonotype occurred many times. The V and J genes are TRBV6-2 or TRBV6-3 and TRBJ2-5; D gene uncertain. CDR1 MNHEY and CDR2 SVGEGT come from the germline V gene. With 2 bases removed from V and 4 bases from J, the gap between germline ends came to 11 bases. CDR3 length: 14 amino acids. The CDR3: CASSYRGNPETQYF. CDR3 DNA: TGTGCCAGCAGTTACCGTGGGAACCCAGAGACCCAGTACTTC.